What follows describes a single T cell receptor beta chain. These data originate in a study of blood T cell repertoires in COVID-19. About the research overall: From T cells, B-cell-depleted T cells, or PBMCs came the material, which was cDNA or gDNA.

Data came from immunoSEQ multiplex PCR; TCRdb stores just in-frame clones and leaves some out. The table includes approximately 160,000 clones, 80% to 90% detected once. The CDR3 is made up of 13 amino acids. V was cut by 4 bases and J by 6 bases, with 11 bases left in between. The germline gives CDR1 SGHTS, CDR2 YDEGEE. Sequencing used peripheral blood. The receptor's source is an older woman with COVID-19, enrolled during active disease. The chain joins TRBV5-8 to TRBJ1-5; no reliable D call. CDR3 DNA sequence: TGTGCCAGCAGCCCGGGTTGGAGTCAGCCCCAGCATTTT. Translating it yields CASSPGWSQPQHF.